These 24 T cell receptor beta chains were all obtained from the same sample, sequenced in a study of cytomegalovirus exposure and HLA in healthy donors. 60 Vbeta and 13 Jbeta primers were used in PCR. The table came from immunoSEQ multiplex PCR; TCRdb's copy has only in-frame clones and leaves some out. This sample has about 110,000 clones; 65% to 85% occur once, and the top ten carry roughly 5.9%. The sequenced sample was PBMCs. These receptors all come from a woman aged 25-40 years in good health and CMV-seropositive.

The V call is TRBV5-4, the J call TRBJ2-7; 7 bases match TRBD2. This CDR3 is built from 13 residues. V lost 4 bases and J lost 3; bases outside the gene matches: 4. Germline V gives CDR1 SGHNT, CDR2 YYREEE (reference sequence). The CDR3 nucleotides are TGTGCCAGCAGCGGAACTAGCGTCTACGAGCAGTACTTC. Translating it yields CASSGTSVYEQYF. The whole variable domain, filled in from reference TRBV5-4 and TRBJ2-7, reads ETGVTQSPTHLIKTRGQQVTLRCSSQSGHNTVSWYQQALGQGPQFIFQYYREEENGRGNFPPRFSGLQFPNYSSELNVNALELDDSALYLCASSGTSVYEQYFGPGTRLTVT.

The rearrangement uses TRBV7-9 and TRBJ1-3, with 8 bases aligning to TRBD1. V was pared by 7 bases and J by 1 base, with 9 bases of the junction left unmatched. The CDR3 is made up of 16 amino acids. The V gene's germline CDR1 is SEHNR and CDR2 FQNEAQ (reference sequence). CDR3 protein: CASNRETGESGNTIYF. The CDR3 DNA follows: TGTGCCAGCAATCGTGAGACAGGGGAGTCTGGAAACACCATATATTTT. The variable domain in full, completed from reference TRBV7-9 and TRBJ1-3, reads DTGVSQNPRHKITKRGQNVTFRCDPISEHNRLYWYRQTLGQGPEFLTYFQNEAQLEKSRLLSDRFSAERPKGSFSTLEIQRTEQGDSAMYLCASNRETGESGNTIYFGEGSWLTVV.

V is TRBV21-1 and J is TRBJ1-1. TRBV21-1 is recorded as a pseudogene. This CDR3 region has 13 residues. Here the CDR3 DNA reads TGTGCCAGCAGCAAACGGTGGAACACTGAAGCTTTCTTT. Protein sequence: CASSKRWNTEAFF.

V usage is TRBV7-6 and J usage is TRBJ1-1; TRBD1 matches 9 bases. The ends lost 5 bases at V and 7 bases at J; junction bases unmatched: 8. This CDR3 has 14 residues. Germline CDR1 SGHVS, CDR2 FNYEAQ. In DNA form, the CDR3 reads TGTGCCAGCAGCCTCACAGGGGGCTCTGGTGAAGCTTTCTTT. Translating gives CASSLTGGSGEAFF.

The chain joins TRBV5-1 to TRBJ1-1; 7 bases align to TRBD1. Germline V CDR1 and CDR2: SGHRS, YFSETQ. With 2 bases clipped from V and 4 bases from J, the junction kept 5 bases outside the gene matches. This CDR3 has 14 residues. CDR3 bases: TGCGCCAGCAGCTTCCGGGACAGAAGCACTGAAGCTTTCTTT. It is translated as CASSFRDRSTEAFF.

The V gene is TRBV10-3, the J gene TRBJ2-7, with D tentatively TRBD2 (6 bases). Germline loops: CDR1 ENHRY, CDR2 SYGVKD. The CDR3 extends over 11 amino acids. The V and J ends lost 8 bases and 2 bases respectively, with 7 bases between them. In DNA, the CDR3 is TGTGCCATCGCTAGCGCCTACGAGCAGTACTTC. Translation: CAIASAYEQYF.

This chain connects TRBV18 to TRBJ2-6; 8 bases match TRBD2. With 3 bases clipped from V and 1 base from J, the junction kept 5 bases outside the gene matches. Germline V gene data show CDR1 as KGHSH and CDR2 as LQKENI. The CDR3 covers 17 residues. The CDR3, as DNA: TGTGCCAGCTCACCCCGGGGGGGGTATTCTGGGGCCAACGTCCTGACTTTC. Protein sequence: CASSPRGGYSGANVLTF.

Details on this clone: One junction end does not reproduce the germline sequence, and a read error may be involved. The J gene is TRBJ1-1, the V gene TRBV7-7, with 7 bases aligning to TRBD1. Per germline, CDR1 SSHAT and CDR2 FNYEAQ (reference sequence). This CDR3 is built from 13 residues. CDR3 sequence (DNA): TGTGCTAGCAGCCGAGACAGGGCCACTGAAGCTTTCTTT. This sequence encodes CASSRDRATEAFF. Combining the CDR3 with reference TRBV7-7 and TRBJ1-1 gives the whole variable domain GAGVSQSPRYKVTKRGQDVTLRCDPISSHATLYWYQQALGQGPEFLTYFNYEAQPDKSGLPSDRFSAERPEGSISTLTIQRTEQRDSAMYRCASSRDRATEAFFGQGTRLTVV.

The J gene is TRBJ1-1, the V gene TRBV5-1; maybe TRBD1 (5 bases). The V gene's germline CDR1 is SGHRS and CDR2 YFSETQ. This CDR3 comprises 12 residues. V gave up 4 bases and J gave up 7 bases, with 11 bases separating them. The CDR3 DNA is TGCGCCAGCAGCCAAGACAGACTTGAAGCTTTCTTT. This sequence encodes CASSQDRLEAFF. The full variable domain, rest sourced from reference TRBV5-1 and TRBJ1-1, is KAGVTQTPRYLIKTRGQQVTLSCSPISGHRSVSWYQQTPGQGLQFLFEYFSETQRNKGNFPGRFSGRQFSNSRSEMNVSTLELGDSALYLCASSQDRLEAFFGQGTRLTVV.

The rearrangement links TRBV10-3 to TRBJ1-1; D gene ambiguous. Germline-derived CDR1 and CDR2 are ENHRY and SYGVKD. V was clipped by 4 bases and J by 0 bases, with 15 bases between them. This CDR3 is built from 16 residues. For the CDR3, the DNA is TGTGCCATCAGTGTCGGAGGGCAAAATATGAACACTGAAGCTTTCTTT. Translation: CAISVGGQNMNTEAFF.

This chain links TRBV4-2 with TRBJ2-7; tentative D call: TRBD1 (6 bases). Per germline, CDR1 LGHNA and CDR2 YNFKEQ. The CDR3 sequence is 14 residues long. Trimming cost V 1 base and J 1 base, with 8 bases left between them. DNA of the CDR3: TGTGCCAGCAGCCAAGGGACAGATTCCTACGAGCAGTACTTC. It yields the protein CASSQGTDSYEQYF.

A few counts support this clone. The chain joins TRBV5-4 to TRBJ1-1; tentatively, D is TRBD1 (5 bases). CDR1 and CDR2 (germline): SGHNT, YYREEE (reference sequence). Deletions cut 0 bases from V and 0 bases from J, with 9 bases between. This CDR3 has 15 residues. The DNA of the CDR3 is TGTGCCAGCAGCTTGGAGGCAGGGATGAACACTGAAGCTTTCTTT. Residues: CASSLEAGMNTEAFF.

This chain links TRBV10-3 with TRBJ2-3; possible D gene TRBD2, 6 bases. This CDR3 has 15 residues. Germline assignment: CDR1 ENHRY and CDR2 SYGVKD. Trimming took 3 bases from V and 0 from J, leaving 10 bases between them. Here the CDR3 DNA reads TGTGCCATCAGTGACGCCACTAGCAGCACAGATACGCAGTATTTT. This codes for CAISDATSSTDTQYF.

This chain uses TRBV5-1 with TRBJ2-3; D gene unclear. Germline V CDR1 and CDR2: SGHRS, YFSETQ. V was trimmed by 3 bases and J by 0 bases, leaving 2 bases between them. The CDR3 contains 12 residues. The CDR3 is CASSSSTDTQYF. Written as DNA, the CDR3 is TGCGCCAGCAGCTCTAGCACAGATACGCAGTATTTT.

The V call is TRBV9, the J call TRBJ2-5; D call uncertain. Germline V gene sequence: CDR1 SGDLS, CDR2 YYNGEE. The CDR3 sequence is 16 residues long. V shed 0 bases and J shed 7 bases, with 19 bases lying between them. The chain's CDR3 is CASSVEPGLGLSTQYF. As DNA, the CDR3 is TGTGCCAGCAGCGTAGAGCCCGGCCTAGGTTTATCGACCCAGTACTTC.

This clone was detected a few times. DNA for the CDR3: TGTGCCAGCAGCTTTTTAGGGACAGGGCTGAACACTGAAGCTTTCTTT. Translated, it gives CASSFLGTGLNTEAFF. The gene calls are TRBV5-6 and TRBJ1-1; 9 bases map to TRBD1. Germline V CDR1 and CDR2: SGHDT, YYEEEE. The CDR3 contains 16 residues. V trimming: 2 bases; J trimming: 0 bases; junction bases outside the gene matches: 5.

This rearrangement joins TRBV9 to TRBJ2-1; a weak D match, TRBD1 (5 bases). The length of the CDR3 is 16 residues. Trimming cost V 2 bases and J 1 base, with 13 bases left between them. Looked up from germline, CDR1 is SGDLS and CDR2 is YYNGEE. The CDR3 coding sequence is TGTGCCAGCAGCGTCGACAGCTGGGTATCCTACAATGAGCAGTTCTTC. Encoded protein: CASSVDSWVSYNEQFF.

The rearrangement uses TRBV6-1 and TRBJ1-1; D is unclear. Between the trimmed V and J ends, which lost 6 bases and 4 bases, there was a span of 15 bases. Germline CDR1 MNHNS, CDR2 SASEGT. This CDR3 is built from 14 residues. The CDR3 region is CASRRGGWGTEAFF. Here the CDR3 DNA reads TGTGCCAGCAGGCGTGGAGGCTGGGGCACTGAAGCTTTCTTT.

The rearrangement links TRBV2 to TRBJ2-7, with 7 bases matching TRBD1. This CDR3 contains 13 residues. CDR1 and CDR2 (germline): SNHLY, FYNNEI. The junction had 6 bases not matched to a gene; V was cut back by 7 bases and J by 3 bases. CDR3 loop: CASIRTGSYEQYF. CDR3 sequence (DNA): TGTGCCAGCATCCGGACAGGCAGCTACGAGCAGTACTTC.

This chain joins TRBV29-1 and TRBJ1-1, with D possibly being TRBD1 (5 bases). V lost 5 bases to trimming and J lost 5 bases, with 15 bases between them. Looked up from germline, CDR1 is SQVTM and CDR2 is ANQGSEA. CDR3 length equals 13 residues. The CDR3 spells CSVWGLGVTEAFF. The CDR3 DNA is TGCAGCGTTTGGGGTCTAGGGGTGACTGAAGCTTTCTTT.

This clone was observed once. This sequence joins TRBV6-5 and TRBJ2-3; 7 positions agree with TRBD2. The V and J ends lost 4 bases and 0 bases, in that order; junction bases with no gene match: 4. The CDR3 sequence is 15 residues long. Germline V gives CDR1 MNHEY, CDR2 SVGAGI. The CDR3 region has the DNA TGTGCCAGCAGTTCTCCGGGGGGAAGCACAGATACGCAGTATTTT. It codes for CASSSPGGSTDTQYF.

The chain employs TRBV4-2 and TRBJ2-7; 11 positions agree with TRBD2. Germline loops: CDR1 LGHNA, CDR2 YNFKEQ. J was trimmed by 0 bases and V by 4 bases; bases with no gene match: 5. This CDR3 spans 16 amino acids. In DNA, the CDR3 is TGTGCCAGCAGCCGTCAAACTAGCGGGAGCTCCTACGAGCAGTACTTC. It codes for CASSRQTSGSSYEQYF.

The genes are TRBV5-4 and TRBJ2-7; possibly TRBD1 for D (6 bases). V was cut by 0 bases and J by 1 base, with 14 bases left in between. Germline CDR1 is SGHNT and CDR2 is YYREEE (reference sequence). There are 16 residues in the CDR3. CDR3 bases: TGTGCCAGCAGCTTGGCACGGGGACAACCATCCTACGAGCAGTACTTC. Its protein product is CASSLARGQPSYEQYF.

CDR3 sequence (DNA): TGTGCCAGCAGTCCGCGGACACCCCGCACCGGGGAGCTGTTTTTT. As protein: CASSPRTPRTGELFF. The chain carries TRBV28 and TRBJ2-2, with D possibly being TRBD1 (5 bases). Trimming removed 5 bases from V and 4 bases from J, with 14 bases in between. Germline V gene sequence: CDR1 MDHEN, CDR2 SYDVKM. The CDR3 covers 15 residues.